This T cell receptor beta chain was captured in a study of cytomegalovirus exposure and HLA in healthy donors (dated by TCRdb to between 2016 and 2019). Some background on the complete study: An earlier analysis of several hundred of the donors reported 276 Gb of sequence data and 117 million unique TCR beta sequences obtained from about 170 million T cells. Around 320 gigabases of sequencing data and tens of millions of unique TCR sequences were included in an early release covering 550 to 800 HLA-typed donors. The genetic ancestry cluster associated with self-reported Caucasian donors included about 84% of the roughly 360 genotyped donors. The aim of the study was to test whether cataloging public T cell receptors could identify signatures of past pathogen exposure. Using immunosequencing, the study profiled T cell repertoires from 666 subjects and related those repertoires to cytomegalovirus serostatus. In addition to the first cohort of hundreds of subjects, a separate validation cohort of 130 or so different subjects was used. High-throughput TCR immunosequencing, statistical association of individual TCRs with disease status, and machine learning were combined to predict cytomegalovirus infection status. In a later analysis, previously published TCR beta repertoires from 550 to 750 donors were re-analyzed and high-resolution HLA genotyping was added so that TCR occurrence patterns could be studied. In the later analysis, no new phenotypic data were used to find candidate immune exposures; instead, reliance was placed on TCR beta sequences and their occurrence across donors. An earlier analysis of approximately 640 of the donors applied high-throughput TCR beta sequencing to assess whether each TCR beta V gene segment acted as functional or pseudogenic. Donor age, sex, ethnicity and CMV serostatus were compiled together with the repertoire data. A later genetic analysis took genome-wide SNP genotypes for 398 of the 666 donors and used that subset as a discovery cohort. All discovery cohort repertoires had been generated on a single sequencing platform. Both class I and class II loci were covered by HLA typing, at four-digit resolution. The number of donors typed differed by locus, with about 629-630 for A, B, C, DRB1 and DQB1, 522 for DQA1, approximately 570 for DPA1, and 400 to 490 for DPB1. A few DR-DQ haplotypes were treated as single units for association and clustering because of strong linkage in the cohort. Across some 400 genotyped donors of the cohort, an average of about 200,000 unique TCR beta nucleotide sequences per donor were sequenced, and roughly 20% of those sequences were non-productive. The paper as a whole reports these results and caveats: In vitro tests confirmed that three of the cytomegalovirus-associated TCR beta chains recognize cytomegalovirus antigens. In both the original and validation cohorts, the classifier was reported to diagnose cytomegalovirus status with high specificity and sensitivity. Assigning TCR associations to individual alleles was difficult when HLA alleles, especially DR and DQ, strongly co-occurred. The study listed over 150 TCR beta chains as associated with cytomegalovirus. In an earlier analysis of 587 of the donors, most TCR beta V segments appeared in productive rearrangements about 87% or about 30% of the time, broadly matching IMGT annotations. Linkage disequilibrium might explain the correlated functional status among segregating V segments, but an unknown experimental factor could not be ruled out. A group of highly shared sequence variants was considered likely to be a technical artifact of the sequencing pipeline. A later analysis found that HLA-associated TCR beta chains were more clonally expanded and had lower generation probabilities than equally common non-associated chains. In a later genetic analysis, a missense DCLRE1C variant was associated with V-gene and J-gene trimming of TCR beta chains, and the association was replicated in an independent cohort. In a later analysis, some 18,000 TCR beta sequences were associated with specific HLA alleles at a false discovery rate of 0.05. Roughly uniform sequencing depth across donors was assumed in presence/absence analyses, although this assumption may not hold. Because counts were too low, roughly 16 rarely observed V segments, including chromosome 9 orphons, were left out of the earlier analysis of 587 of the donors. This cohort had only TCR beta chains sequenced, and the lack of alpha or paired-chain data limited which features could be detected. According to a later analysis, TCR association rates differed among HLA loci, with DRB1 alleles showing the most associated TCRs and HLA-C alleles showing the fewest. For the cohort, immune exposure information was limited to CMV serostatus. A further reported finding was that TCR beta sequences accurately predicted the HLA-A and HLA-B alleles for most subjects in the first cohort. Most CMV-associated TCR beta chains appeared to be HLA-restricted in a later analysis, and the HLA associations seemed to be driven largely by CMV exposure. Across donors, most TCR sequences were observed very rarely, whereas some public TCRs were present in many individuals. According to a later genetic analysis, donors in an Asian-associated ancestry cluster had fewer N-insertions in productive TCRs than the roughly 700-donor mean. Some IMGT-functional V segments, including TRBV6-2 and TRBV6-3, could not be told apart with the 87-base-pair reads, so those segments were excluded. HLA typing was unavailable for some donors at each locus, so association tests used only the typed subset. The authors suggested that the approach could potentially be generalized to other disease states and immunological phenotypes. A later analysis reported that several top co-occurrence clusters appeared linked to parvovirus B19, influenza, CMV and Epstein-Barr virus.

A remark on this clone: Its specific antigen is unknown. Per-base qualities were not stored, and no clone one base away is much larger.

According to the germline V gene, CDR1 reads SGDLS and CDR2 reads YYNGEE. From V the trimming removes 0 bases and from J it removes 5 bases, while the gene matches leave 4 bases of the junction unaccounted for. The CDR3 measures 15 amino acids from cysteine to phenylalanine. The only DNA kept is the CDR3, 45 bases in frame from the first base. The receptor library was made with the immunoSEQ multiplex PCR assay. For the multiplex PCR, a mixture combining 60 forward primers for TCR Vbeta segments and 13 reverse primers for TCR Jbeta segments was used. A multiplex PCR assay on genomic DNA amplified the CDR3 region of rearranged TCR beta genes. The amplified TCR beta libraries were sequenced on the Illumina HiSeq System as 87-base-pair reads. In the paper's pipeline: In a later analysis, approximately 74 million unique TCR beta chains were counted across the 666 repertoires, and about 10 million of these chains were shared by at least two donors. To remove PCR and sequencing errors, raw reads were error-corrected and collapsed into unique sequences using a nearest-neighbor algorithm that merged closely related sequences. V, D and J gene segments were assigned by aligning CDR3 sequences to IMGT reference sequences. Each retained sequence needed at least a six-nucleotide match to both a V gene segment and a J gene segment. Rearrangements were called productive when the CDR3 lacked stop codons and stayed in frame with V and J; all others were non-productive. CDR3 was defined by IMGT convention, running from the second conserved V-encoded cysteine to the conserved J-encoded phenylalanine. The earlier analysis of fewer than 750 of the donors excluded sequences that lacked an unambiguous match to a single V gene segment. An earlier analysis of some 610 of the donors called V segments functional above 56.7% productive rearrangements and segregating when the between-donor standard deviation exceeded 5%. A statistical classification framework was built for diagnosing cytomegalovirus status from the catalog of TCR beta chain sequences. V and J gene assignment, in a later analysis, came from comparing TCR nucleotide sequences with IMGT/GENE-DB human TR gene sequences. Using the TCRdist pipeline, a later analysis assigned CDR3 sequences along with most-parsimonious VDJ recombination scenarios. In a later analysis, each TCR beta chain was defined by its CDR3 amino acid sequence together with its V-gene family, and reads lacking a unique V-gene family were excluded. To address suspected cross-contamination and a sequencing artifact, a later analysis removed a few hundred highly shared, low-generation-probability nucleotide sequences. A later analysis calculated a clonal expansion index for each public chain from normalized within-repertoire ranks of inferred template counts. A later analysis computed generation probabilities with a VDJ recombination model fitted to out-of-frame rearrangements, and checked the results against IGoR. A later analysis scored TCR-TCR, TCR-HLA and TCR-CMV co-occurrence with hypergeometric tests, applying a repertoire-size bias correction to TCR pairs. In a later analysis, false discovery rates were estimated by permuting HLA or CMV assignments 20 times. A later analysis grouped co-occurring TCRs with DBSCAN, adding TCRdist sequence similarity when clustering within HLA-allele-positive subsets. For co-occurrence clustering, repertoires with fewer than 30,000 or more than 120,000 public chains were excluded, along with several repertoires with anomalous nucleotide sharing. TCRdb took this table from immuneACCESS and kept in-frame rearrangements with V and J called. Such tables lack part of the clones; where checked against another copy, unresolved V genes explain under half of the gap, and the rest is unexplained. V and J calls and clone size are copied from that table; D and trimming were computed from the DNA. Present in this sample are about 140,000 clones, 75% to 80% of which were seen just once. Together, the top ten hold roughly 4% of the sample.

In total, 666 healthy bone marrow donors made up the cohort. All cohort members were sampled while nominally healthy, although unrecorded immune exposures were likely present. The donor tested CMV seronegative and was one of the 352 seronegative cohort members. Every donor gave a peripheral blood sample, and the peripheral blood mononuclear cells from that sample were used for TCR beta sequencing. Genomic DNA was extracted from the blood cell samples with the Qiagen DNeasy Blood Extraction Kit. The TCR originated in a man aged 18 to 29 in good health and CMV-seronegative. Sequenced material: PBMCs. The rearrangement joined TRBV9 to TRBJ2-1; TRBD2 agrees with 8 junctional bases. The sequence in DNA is TGTGCCAGCAGCGTAGAACTAGCGGTTGACAATGAGCAGTTCTTC. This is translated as CASSVELAVDNEQFF.